This TCR beta chain was captured in a study of technical replicates of blood from a few donors. The ends were cut back, 5 bases at V and 5 bases at J, with 16 bases in the middle. Germline V CDR1 and CDR2: MNHNY, SVGAGI (reference sequence). This CDR3 is built from 14 residues. Some clones are missing from TCRdb's copy, which holds only in-frame ones; the method was immunoSEQ multiplex PCR. Of tens of thousands of clones in the sample, roughly 94% were seen once. The material sequenced was T cells isolated from PBMCs. This rearrangement joins TRBV6-6 to TRBJ2-7, with a weak D call TRBD1 (6 bases). The clonotype was recovered from a human donor in good health. CDR3 nucleotide sequence: TGTGCCAGCAGTCGTTCCGGGACATCCAACGAGCAGTACTTC. It encodes CASSRSGTSNEQYF.